These 5 T cell receptor beta chains originate from one sample sequenced in a study of T cell repertoires in ileal Crohn's disease. The table came from immunoSEQ multiplex PCR; TCRdb's copy has only in-frame clones and leaves some out. The data hold roughly 7,000 clones, with more than 60% observed a single time. The sequencing input was ileal tissue. The receptor source for this set is an adult with Crohn's disease.

This sequence joins TRBV5-4 and TRBJ2-6; 9 bases fit TRBD1. J was trimmed by 0 bases and V by 4 bases; bases with no gene match: 8. From germline, CDR1 is SGHNT and CDR2 YYREEE (reference sequence). The CDR3 consists of 18 residues. The CDR3 is CASSKWDRVLSGANVLTF. The CDR3 bases are TGTGCCAGCAGCAAATGGGACAGGGTCCTCTCTGGGGCCAACGTCCTGACTTTC.

The rearrangement joins TRBV18 to TRBJ2-5; 7 bases fit TRBD1. CDR1 KGHSH and CDR2 LQKENI come from the germline V gene. This CDR3 comprises 15 residues. V lost 1 base, J lost 2 bases, and 4 bases stayed unmatched. The CDR3 nucleotides are TGTGCCAGCTCACCACAGACGGGACAGCAAGAGACCCAGTACTTC. Protein: CASSPQTGQQETQYF.

The gene calls are TRBV6-5 and TRBJ1-2, with 11 nucleotides matching TRBD1. From germline, CDR1 is MNHEY and CDR2 SVGAGI. The V segment lost 6 bases and the J segment 8 bases; nucleotides outside the gene matches: 5. The CDR3 extends over 13 amino acids. The CDR3 region is CASRWDRGNGYTF. The CDR3 coding sequence is TGTGCCAGCAGATGGGACAGGGGGAACGGCTACACCTTC.

The chain couples TRBV19 to TRBJ1-5; D remains ambiguous. The V gene's germline CDR1 is LNHDA and CDR2 SQIVND (reference sequence). The CDR3 extends over 14 amino acids. The V end was cut by 5 bases, the J end by 7 bases, with 15 bases between. The CDR3 sequence is CASSPQSGFQPQHF. In DNA, the CDR3 is TGTGCCAGTAGTCCCCAGAGCGGCTTCCAGCCCCAGCATTTT. Looking up the rest from reference TRBV19 and TRBJ1-5 gives the full variable domain: DGGITQSPKYLFRKEGQNVTLSCEQNLNHDAMYWYRQDPGQGLRLIYYSQIVNDFQKGDIAEGYSVSREKKESFPLTVTSAQKNPTAFYLCASSPQSGFQPQHFGDGTRLSIL.

This clone was found a few times. The chain recombines TRBV5-1 with TRBJ1-4; D call uncertain. The V and J ends lost 2 bases and 7 bases respectively, with 9 bases between them. This CDR3 is 13 amino acids long. CDR1 is SGHRS and CDR2 is YFSETQ in the germline V gene. CDR3: CASSFGGSEKLFF. In DNA, the CDR3 is TGCGCCAGCAGCTTCGGCGGGAGTGAAAAACTGTTTTTT.